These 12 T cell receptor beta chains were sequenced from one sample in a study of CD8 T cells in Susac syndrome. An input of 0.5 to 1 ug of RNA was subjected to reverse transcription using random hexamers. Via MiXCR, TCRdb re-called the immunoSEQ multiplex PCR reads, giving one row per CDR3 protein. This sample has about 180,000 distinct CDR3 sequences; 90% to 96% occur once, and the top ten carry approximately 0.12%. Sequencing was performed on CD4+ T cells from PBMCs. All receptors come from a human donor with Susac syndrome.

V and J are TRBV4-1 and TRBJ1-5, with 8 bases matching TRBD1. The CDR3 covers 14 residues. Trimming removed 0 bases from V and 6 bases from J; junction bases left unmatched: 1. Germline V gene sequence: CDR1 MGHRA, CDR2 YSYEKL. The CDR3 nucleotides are TGCGCCAGCAGCCAAGACAGGGGGCTTCAGCCCCAGCATTTT. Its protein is CASSQDRGLQPQHF.

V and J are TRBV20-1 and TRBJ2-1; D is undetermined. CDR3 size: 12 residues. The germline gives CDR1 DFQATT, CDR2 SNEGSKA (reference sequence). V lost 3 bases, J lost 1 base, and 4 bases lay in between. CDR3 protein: CSASTSYNEQFF. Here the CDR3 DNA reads TGCAGTGCTAGCACTTCCTACAATGAGCAGTTCTTC.

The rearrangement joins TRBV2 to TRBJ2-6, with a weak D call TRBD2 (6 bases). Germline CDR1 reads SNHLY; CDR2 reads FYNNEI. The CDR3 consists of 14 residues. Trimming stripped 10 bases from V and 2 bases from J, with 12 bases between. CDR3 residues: CATAPGAGANVLTF. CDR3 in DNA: TGTGCCACCGCCCCGGGGGCTGGGGCCAACGTCCTGACTTTC.

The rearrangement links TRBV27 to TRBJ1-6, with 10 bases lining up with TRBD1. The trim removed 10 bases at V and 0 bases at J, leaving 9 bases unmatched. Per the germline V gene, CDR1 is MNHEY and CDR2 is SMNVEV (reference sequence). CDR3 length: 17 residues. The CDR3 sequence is CATRSGQGSSYNSPLHF. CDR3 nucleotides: TGTGCCACGAGGTCGGGACAGGGGAGCTCCTATAATTCACCCCTCCACTTT.

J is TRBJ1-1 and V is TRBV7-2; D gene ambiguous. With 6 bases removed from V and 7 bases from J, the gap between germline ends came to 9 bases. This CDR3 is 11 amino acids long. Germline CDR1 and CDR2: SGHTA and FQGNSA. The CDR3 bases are TGTGCCAGCAGAAACCGGTATGAAGCTTTCTTT. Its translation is CASRNRYEAFF.

Written as DNA, the CDR3 is TGCAGCGTAGGGTCGGGAGAAAACATTCAGTACTTC. The encoded protein is CSVGSGENIQYF. The chain links TRBV29-1 to TRBJ2-4, with D possibly TRBD2 on 6 matching bases. Trimming removed 6 bases from V and 5 bases from J, with 11 bases in between. The V gene's germline CDR1 is SQVTM and CDR2 ANQGSEA. The CDR3 loop spans 12 amino acids. Full variable domain (remainder filled in from reference TRBV29-1 and TRBJ2-4): SAVISQKPSRDICQRGTSLTIQCQVDSQVTMMFWYRQQPGQSLTLIATANQGSEATYESGFVIDKFPISRPNLTFSTLTVSNMSPEDSSIYLCSVGSGENIQYFGAGTRLSVL.

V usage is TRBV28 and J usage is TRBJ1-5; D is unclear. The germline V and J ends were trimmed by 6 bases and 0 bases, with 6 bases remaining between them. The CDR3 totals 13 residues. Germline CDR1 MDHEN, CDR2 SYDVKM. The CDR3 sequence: CASRQNSNQPQHF. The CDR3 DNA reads TGTGCCAGCAGGCAGAATAGCAATCAGCCCCAGCATTTT. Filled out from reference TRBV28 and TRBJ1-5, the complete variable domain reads DVKVTQSSRYLVKRTGEKVFLECVQDMDHENMFWYRQDPGLGLRLIYFSYDVKMKEKGDIPEGYSVSREKKERFSLILESASTNQTSMYLCASRQNSNQPQHFGDGTRLSIL.

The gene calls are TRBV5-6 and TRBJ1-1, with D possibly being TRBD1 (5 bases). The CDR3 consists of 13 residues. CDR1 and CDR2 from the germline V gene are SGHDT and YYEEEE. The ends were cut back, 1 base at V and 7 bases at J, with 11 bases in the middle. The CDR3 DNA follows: TGTGCCAGCAGCTTGAACAGGCGCCATGAAGCTTTCTTT. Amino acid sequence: CASSLNRRHEAFF.

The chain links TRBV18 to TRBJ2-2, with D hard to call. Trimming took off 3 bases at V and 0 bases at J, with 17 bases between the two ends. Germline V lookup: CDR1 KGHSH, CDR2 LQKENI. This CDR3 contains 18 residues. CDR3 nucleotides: TGTGCCAGCTCACCGACCCGAGAAGGACGACCGAACACCGGGGAGCTGTTTTTT. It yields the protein CASSPTREGRPNTGELFF.

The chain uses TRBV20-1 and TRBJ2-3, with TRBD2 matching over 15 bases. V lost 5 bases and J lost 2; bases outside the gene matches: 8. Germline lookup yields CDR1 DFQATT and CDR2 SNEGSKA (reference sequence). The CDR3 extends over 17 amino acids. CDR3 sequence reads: CSASGLAGGLNTDTQYF. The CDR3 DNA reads TGCAGTGCTTCCGGACTAGCGGGGGGGCTAAACACAGATACGCAGTATTTT.

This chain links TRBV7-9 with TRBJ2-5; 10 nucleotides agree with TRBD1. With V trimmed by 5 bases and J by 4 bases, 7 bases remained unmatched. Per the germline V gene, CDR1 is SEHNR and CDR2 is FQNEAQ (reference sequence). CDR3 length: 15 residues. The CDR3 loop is CASSPGTGVSETQYF. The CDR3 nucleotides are TGTGCCAGCAGCCCCGGGACAGGGGTATCAGAGACCCAGTACTTC.

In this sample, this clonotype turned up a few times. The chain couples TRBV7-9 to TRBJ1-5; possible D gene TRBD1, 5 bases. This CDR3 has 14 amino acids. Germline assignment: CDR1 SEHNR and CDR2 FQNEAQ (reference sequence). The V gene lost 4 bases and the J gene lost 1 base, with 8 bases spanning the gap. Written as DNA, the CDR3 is TGTGCCAGCAGCTCCCGGGACAGCAATCAGCCCCAGCATTTT. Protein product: CASSSRDSNQPQHF.